These 28 T cell receptor beta chains came from one sample sequenced in a study of control samples from healthy donors and cancer patients. Method: immunoSEQ multiplex PCR; TCRdb's copy keeps in-frame clones and lacks some. Found here are tens of thousands of clones, about 87% of them singletons; the top ten hold under 15%. Sequenced sample: blood. Receptors originate from a woman in her 70s in good health.

The rearrangement joins TRBV5-1 to TRBJ2-3; no firm D call. The germline V gene encodes CDR1 SGHRS and CDR2 YFSETQ. Trimming pared 1 base from V and 0 bases from J, leaving 3 bases between. CDR3 length: 13 amino acids. CDR3 nucleotide sequence: TGCGCCAGCAGCTTGATCAGCACAGATACGCAGTATTTT. As protein: CASSLISTDTQYF.

This chain uses TRBV7-9 with TRBJ1-3; D remains ambiguous. With 7 bases removed from V and 0 bases from J, the gap between germline ends came to 13 bases. Germline V gives CDR1 SEHNR, CDR2 FQNEAQ (reference sequence). This CDR3 is 15 amino acids long. This CDR3 reads CASILGRGSGNTIYF. The CDR3, as DNA: TGTGCCAGCATCCTTGGACGGGGCTCTGGAAACACCATATATTTT.

The chain employs TRBV24-1 and TRBJ2-3, with 10 bases that match TRBD2. Trimming cost V 4 bases and J 7 bases; bases outside gene matches: 16. The CDR3 runs 18 residues. CDR1 is KGHDR and CDR2 is SFDVKD in the germline V gene. CDR3 loop: CATSDYPNSGGPPHTQYF. CDR3 nucleotide sequence: TGTGCCACCAGTGACTACCCCAATAGCGGGGGGCCTCCCCATACGCAGTATTTT.

The chain links TRBV2 to TRBJ1-5; D is possibly TRBD1 (6 bases). Germline V CDR1 and CDR2: SNHLY, FYNNEI. The V and J ends lost 6 bases and 2 bases respectively, with 14 bases between them. CDR3 size: 15 residues. The CDR3 DNA reads TGTGCCAGCAGGGACAGCCAGGGTGGCAATCAGCCCCAGCATTTT. Translation gives CASRDSQGGNQPQHF. Variable domain in full (rest from reference TRBV2 and TRBJ1-5): EPEVTQTPSHQVTQMGQEVILRCVPISNHLYFYWYRQILGQKVEFLVSFYNNEISEKSEIFDDQFSVERPDGSNFTLKIRSTKLEDSAMYFCASRDSQGGNQPQHFGDGTRLSIL.

Only a few counts were recorded for this clone. This chain joins TRBV15 and TRBJ2-7; perhaps TRBD2 as D (5 bases). Germline CDR1 is LNHNV and CDR2 is YYDKDF (reference sequence). CDR3 length: 15 residues. Trimming pared 0 bases from V and 1 base from J, leaving 10 bases between. The CDR3 coding sequence is TGTGCCACCAGCAGAGAAGCGGTAGGTTCCTACGAGCAGTACTTC. This translates into CATSREAVGSYEQYF.

This clone was detected a few times. The genes are TRBV24-1 and TRBJ1-1; no reliable D call. Deletions cut 5 bases from V and 4 bases from J, with 10 bases between. This CDR3 spans 13 amino acids. Per germline, CDR1 KGHDR and CDR2 SFDVKD. CDR3 sequence reads: CATSGGISTEAFF. CDR3 DNA sequence: TGTGCCACCAGTGGCGGAATCTCCACTGAAGCTTTCTTT.

This clone was seen only once. The chain has TRBV9 and TRBJ2-3; D tentatively reads TRBD1 or TRBD2 (5 bases each). Per the germline V gene, CDR1 is SGDLS and CDR2 is YYNGEE. CDR3 size: 14 residues. Trimming stripped 2 bases from V and 0 bases from J, with 7 bases between. CDR3 region: CASSVGTSTDTQYF. The CDR3, as DNA: TGTGCCAGCAGCGTGGGGACGAGCACAGATACGCAGTATTTT.

The rearrangement links TRBV3-1 (or the pseudogene TRBV3-2) to TRBJ2-5; D is unclear. In germline, CDR1 is LGHDT, CDR2 YNNKEL (reference sequence). V was trimmed by 0 bases and J by 3 bases, leaving 5 bases between them. The CDR3 runs to 13 residues. CDR3 DNA sequence: TGTGCCAGCAGCCAAGACAGTAAAGAGACCCAGTACTTC. The encoded protein is CASSQDSKETQYF.

This chain links TRBV13 with TRBJ1-1; 8 bases line up with TRBD1. Germline CDR1 and CDR2: PRHDT and FYEKMQ (reference sequence). The CDR3 contains 18 residues. Trimming at V came to 5 bases and at J to 8 bases, leaving 22 bases not matched to a gene. The CDR3 DNA follows: TGTGCCAGCAGCGCCGCAAGACCGGACAGGGCGGTCTCCCGGGAAGCTTTCTTT. It specifies CASSAARPDRAVSREAFF.

The V and J genes are TRBV5-4 and TRBJ1-2; TRBD1 agrees at 10 bases. CDR3 length: 15 residues. Looked up from germline, CDR1 is SGHNT and CDR2 is YYREEE (reference sequence). V shed 4 bases, J shed 9 bases, and the junction held 12 bases outside the gene matches. CDR3 protein: CASSKGTGEMGSYTF. Written as DNA, the CDR3 is TGTGCCAGCAGCAAAGGGACAGGGGAAATGGGGAGCTACACCTTC. Full variable domain (outside the CDR3, taken from reference TRBV5-4 and TRBJ1-2): ETGVTQSPTHLIKTRGQQVTLRCSSQSGHNTVSWYQQALGQGPQFIFQYYREEENGRGNFPPRFSGLQFPNYSSELNVNALELDDSALYLCASSKGTGEMGSYTFGSGTRLTVV.

The chain combines TRBV10-3 with TRBJ2-7; 13 bases agree with TRBD2. Per the germline V gene, CDR1 is ENHRY and CDR2 is SYGVKD. CDR3 size: 14 residues. V trimming: 9 bases; J trimming: 7 bases; junction bases outside the gene matches: 9. CDR3 nucleotides: TGTGCCATTTCCACTAGCGGGGGGGCTGGGGAGCAGTACTTC. Protein: CAISTSGGAGEQYF.

CDR3 sequence reads: CASSLGTSGGYFYNEQFF. Written as DNA, the CDR3 is TGTGCCAGCAGCTTAGGCACTAGCGGGGGTTATTTCTACAATGAGCAGTTCTTC. The chain uses TRBV7-9 and TRBJ2-1, with 11 bases matching TRBD2. The ends lost 1 base at V and 3 bases at J; junction bases unmatched: 8. The CDR3 loop spans 18 amino acids. Germline V gene lookup returns CDR1 SEHNR and CDR2 FQNEAQ (reference sequence).

The chain couples TRBV7-3 to TRBJ2-3; 10 bases are shared with TRBD2. Trimming removed 1 base from V and 6 bases from J; junction bases left unmatched: 10. This CDR3 spans 17 amino acids. CDR1 is SGHTA, CDR2 FQGTGA, per germline. The CDR3 DNA is TGTGCCAGCAGCTTAAAGGGCCAGCGGGGGGGCCTCGATACGCAGTATTTT. Amino acids: CASSLKGQRGGLDTQYF.

The V gene is TRBV27, the J gene TRBJ2-2; 12 bases are shared with TRBD2. J lost 3 bases, V lost 7 bases, and 3 bases had no gene match. The CDR3 covers 15 residues. Germline V lookup: CDR1 MNHEY, CDR2 SMNVEV (reference sequence). The CDR3: CASMRLAGDTGELFF. The CDR3 nucleotides are TGTGCCAGCATGAGACTAGCGGGAGACACCGGGGAGCTGTTTTTT.

The CDR3 coding sequence is TGTGCCAGCAGTTGGACTAGCGGGAGCGTCGATGAGCAGTTCTTC. Translation: CASSWTSGSVDEQFF. V gene TRBV2 combines with J gene TRBJ2-1; 13 nucleotides agree with TRBD2. V lost 5 bases, J lost 8 bases, and 6 bases stayed unmatched. The CDR3 spans 15 residues. Germline lookup yields CDR1 SNHLY and CDR2 FYNNEI.

J is TRBJ1-2 and V is TRBV3-1 (or the pseudogene TRBV3-2); D not certain. This CDR3 contains 14 residues. Germline CDR1 and CDR2: LGHDT and YNNKEL (reference sequence). Trimming cost V 4 bases and J 0 bases, with 9 bases left between them. The CDR3 DNA reads as TGTGCCAGCAGCCGGGGAGATACTAACTATGGCTACACCTTC. It translates to CASSRGDTNYGYTF.

The chain links TRBV6-2 or TRBV6-3 to TRBJ1-1; TRBD1 might be the D (5 bases). The CDR3 has 15 amino acids. Trimming left V 2 bases short and J 1 base short, with 11 bases between. Germline V gene data show CDR1 as MNHEY and CDR2 as SVGEGT. Here the CDR3 reads CASSYLQTGNTEAFF. The CDR3 DNA reads TGTGCCAGCAGTTACCTACAAACAGGGAACACTGAAGCTTTCTTT.

CDR3 nucleotide sequence: TGTGCCAGCAGTGAATTAAGAGACAGGCACCCCTCGTTCTTC. Its translation is CASSELRDRHPSFF. This chain uses TRBV2 with TRBJ2-1; TRBD1 might be the D (6 bases). This CDR3 has 14 amino acids. V dropped 2 bases and J dropped 15 bases, with 20 bases sitting between them. CDR1 is SNHLY, CDR2 FYNNEI, per germline.

CDR3 nucleotides: TGTGCCAGCAGTCGACGGGCTAACTATGGCTACACCTTC. Its protein product is CASSRRANYGYTF. The J gene is TRBJ1-2, the V gene TRBV27, with D unclear. The CDR3 loop spans 13 amino acids. Germline V lookup: CDR1 MNHEY, CDR2 SMNVEV (reference sequence). V lost 5 bases to trimming and J lost 0 bases, with 7 bases between them.

This chain uses TRBV21-1 with TRBJ2-3; the tabulated D call, TRBD1, remains unverified against the DNA. TRBV21-1 is shown as a pseudogene. CDR3 length: 18 residues. The CDR3 loop reads CASSKESRDRDGTDTQYF. The CDR3 bases are TGTGCCAGCAGCAAGGAGAGTAGGGACAGGGATGGCACAGATACGCAGTATTTT.

The V call is TRBV30, the J call TRBJ2-6; tentatively, D is TRBD1 (6 bases). Germline lookup yields CDR1 GTSNPN and CDR2 SVGIG (reference sequence). Trimming pared 5 bases from V and 0 bases from J, leaving 23 bases between. There are 19 residues in the CDR3. Here the CDR3 reads CAWETGTSIPPSGANVLTF. The CDR3 DNA follows: TGTGCCTGGGAAACAGGGACATCCATCCCGCCCTCTGGGGCCAACGTCCTGACTTTC.

This clone was detected a few times. CDR3 protein: CASSQEWDSRYNEQFF. DNA of the CDR3: TGTGCCAGCAGCCAAGAATGGGACTCGAGATACAATGAGCAGTTCTTC. This chain links TRBV14 with TRBJ2-1, with D maybe TRBD2 (6 bases). Trimming removed 0 bases at V and 4 bases at J, with 13 bases between. This CDR3 has 16 amino acids. Germline V lookup: CDR1 SGHDN, CDR2 FVKESK.

The CDR3 reads CASSPRPVDQPQHF. In DNA form, the CDR3 reads TGCGCCAGCAGCCCTAGACCGGTAGATCAGCCCCAGCATTTT. This sequence joins TRBV5-1 and TRBJ1-5; D remains ambiguous. The V gene lost 4 bases and the J gene lost 5 bases, with 13 bases spanning the gap. The CDR3 spans 14 residues. CDR1 is SGHRS and CDR2 is YFSETQ in the germline V gene. The full variable domain, completed using reference TRBV5-1 and TRBJ1-5, is KAGVTQTPRYLIKTRGQQVTLSCSPISGHRSVSWYQQTPGQGLQFLFEYFSETQRNKGNFPGRFSGRQFSNSRSEMNVSTLELGDSALYLCASSPRPVDQPQHFGDGTRLSIL.

This chain connects TRBV4-3 to TRBJ1-2, with D possibly matching TRBD1 (6 bases). Germline CDR1 reads LGHNA; CDR2 reads YSLEER. The CDR3 is 14 residues long. Trimming pared 0 bases from V and 7 bases from J, leaving 12 bases between. In DNA, the CDR3 is TGCGCCAGCAGCCAAGAAGGGGGGCGGGGTGGCTACACCTTC. This gives the protein CASSQEGGRGGYTF.

The chain carries TRBV2 and TRBJ1-1; tentative D call: TRBD1 (5 bases). CDR1 and CDR2 (germline): SNHLY, FYNNEI. The CDR3 has 13 residues. V lost 3 bases and J 11 bases, leaving 16 bases between the germline ends. CDR3 in DNA: TGTGCCAGCAGTGATTCAGGGCTGGCCGTGGCTTTCTTT. This encodes CASSDSGLAVAFF. Combining the CDR3 with reference TRBV2 and TRBJ1-1 gives the whole variable domain EPEVTQTPSHQVTQMGQEVILRCVPISNHLYFYWYRQILGQKVEFLVSFYNNEISEKSEIFDDQFSVERPDGSNFTLKIRSTKLEDSAMYFCASSDSGLAVAFFGQGTRLTVV.

This clone was picked up one time. The chain has TRBV5-1 and TRBJ2-2; D possibly corresponds to TRBD1 (6 bases). Germline CDR1 and CDR2: SGHRS and YFSETQ. V was pared by 4 bases and J by 8 bases, with 12 bases between. The CDR3 consists of 13 residues. In DNA form, the CDR3 reads TGCGCCAGCAGCCCAGGGGTCGAAGGGGAGCTGTTTTTT. This translates into CASSPGVEGELFF.

The chain employs TRBV9 and TRBJ2-1; no firm D call. Germline-derived CDR1 and CDR2 are SGDLS and YYNGEE. The CDR3 loop spans 14 amino acids. V lost 0 bases to trimming and J lost 5 bases, with 9 bases between them. CDR3 coding DNA: TGTGCCAGCAGCGTAGAGGGATCCAACAATGAGCAGTTCTTC. It yields the protein CASSVEGSNNEQFF.

This clone has a handful of counts. The J gene is TRBJ1-1, the V gene TRBV9, with 8 bases identical to TRBD1. Germline CDR1 reads SGDLS; CDR2 reads YYNGEE. Losses at the gene ends were 3 bases for V and 2 bases for J; bases not matched to a gene: 3. CDR3 length: 14 residues. The DNA of the CDR3 is TGTGCCAGCAGCGCGACAGGGGATAACACTGAAGCTTTCTTT. Translating it yields CASSATGDNTEAFF.